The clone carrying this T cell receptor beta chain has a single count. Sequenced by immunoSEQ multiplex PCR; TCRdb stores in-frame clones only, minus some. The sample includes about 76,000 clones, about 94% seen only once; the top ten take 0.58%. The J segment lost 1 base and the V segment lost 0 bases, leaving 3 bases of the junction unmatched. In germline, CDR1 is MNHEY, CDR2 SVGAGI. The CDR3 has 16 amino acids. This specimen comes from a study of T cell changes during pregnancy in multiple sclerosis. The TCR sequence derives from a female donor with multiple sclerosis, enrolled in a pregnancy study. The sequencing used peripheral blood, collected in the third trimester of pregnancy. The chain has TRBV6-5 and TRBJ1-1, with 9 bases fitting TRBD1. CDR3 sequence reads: CASSYSIQGANTEAFF. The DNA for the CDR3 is TGTGCCAGCAGTTACTCGATACAGGGGGCGAACACTGAAGCTTTCTTT.